Presented here are 7 T cell receptor beta chains from one specimen sequenced in a study of T cell responses to AZD1222 COVID-19 vaccine. The assay was immunoSEQ multiplex PCR, and TCRdb's table has in-frame clones only and misses some. The sample holds about 130,000 clones, 89% seen once. The source material was peripheral blood, sampled 28 days after the second AZD1222 dose. The receptors stem from an adult who received the AZD1222 COVID-19 vaccine.

For the CDR3, the DNA is TGTGCCAGCAGTGGGTCGGGGCCGGACACTGAAGCTTTCTTT. Translation gives CASSGSGPDTEAFF. The chain recombines TRBV6-6 with TRBJ1-1, with D perhaps TRBD1 (5 bases). The CDR3 is made up of 14 amino acids. The V gene lost 5 bases and the J gene lost 3 bases, with 13 bases spanning the gap. From germline, CDR1 is MNHNY and CDR2 SVGAGI (reference sequence).

The chain employs TRBV19 and TRBJ1-4; D gene unclear. CDR3 length equals 13 residues. The germline V gene has CDR1 LNHDA and CDR2 SQIVND (reference sequence). The ends were cut back, 8 bases at V and 5 bases at J, with 12 bases in the middle. CDR3 coding DNA: TGTGCCAGTGCTGCCCGTCCCAATGAAAAACTGTTTTTT. Translated, it gives CASAARPNEKLFF.

The rearrangement uses TRBV19 and TRBJ1-1; D unresolved. Germline loops: CDR1 LNHDA, CDR2 SQIVND (reference sequence). This CDR3 region has 15 residues. The V gene lost 5 bases and the J gene lost 5 bases, with 18 bases spanning the gap. The CDR3 reads CASSWRSLGSTEAFF. CDR3 nucleotides: TGTGCCAGTAGTTGGAGGAGCCTGGGTAGTACTGAAGCTTTCTTT.

This clone was seen just once. The chain is built from TRBV27 and TRBJ1-6, with a weak D call TRBD1 (6 bases). Germline V gene lookup returns CDR1 MNHEY and CDR2 SMNVEV (reference sequence). The CDR3 has 15 residues. The germline V and J ends were trimmed by 3 bases and 8 bases, with 14 bases remaining between them. The CDR3 sequence is CASSLGGEGDSPLHF. The CDR3 nucleotides are TGTGCCAGCAGTTTGGGTGGAGAGGGGGATTCACCCCTCCACTTT.

CDR3 in DNA: TGTGCCAGCAGCCCGAGCGGGGATAGCGGGGAGCTGTTTTTT. Translated: CASSPSGDSGELFF. V and J are TRBV7-3 and TRBJ2-2; 7 bases agree with TRBD2. The CDR3 has 14 amino acids. CDR1 and CDR2 from the germline V gene are SGHTA and FQGTGA. Trimming cost V 5 bases and J 7 bases; bases outside gene matches: 7.

The chain employs TRBV12-3 or TRBV12-4 and TRBJ1-1; the match to TRBD1 covers 7 bases. The CDR3 length is 12 residues. Trimming cost V 7 bases and J 8 bases; bases outside gene matches: 7. The CDR3 spells CASKNRDREAFF. In nucleotides, the CDR3 is TGTGCCAGCAAGAACCGGGACAGAGAAGCTTTCTTT.

In this sample, this clone turned up once. The rearrangement joins TRBV9 to TRBJ1-5, with 7 positions matching TRBD1. The CDR3 length is 16 residues. The J segment lost 5 bases and the V segment lost 0 bases, leaving 8 bases of the junction unmatched. CDR1 SGDLS and CDR2 YYNGEE come from the germline V gene. The CDR3 loop is CASSVGGDSRYQPQHF. The CDR3 nucleotides are TGTGCCAGCAGCGTAGGGGGGGACAGCCGTTATCAGCCCCAGCATTTT.